The subject of this entry is one T cell receptor beta chain. This record comes from a study of blood T cell repertoires in COVID-19. In the study overall: T cells, B-cell-depleted T cells, or PBMCs provided the cDNA or gDNA that served as material.

Repertoires were generated with immunoSEQ multiplex PCR, while TCRdb's copy carries only in-frame clones and drops some. The sample contains 87,000 or so clones, 70% to 90% of which appear only once. CDR1 SGHNT and CDR2 YYREEE come from the germline V gene (reference sequence). The CDR3 consists of 15 residues. Unmatched junction bases numbered 8, after V lost 2 bases and J lost 4 bases. The clonotype was recovered from a middle-aged man with acute or convalescent COVID-19. The sequenced sample was peripheral blood. The chain recombines TRBV5-4 with TRBJ2-5; 7 bases fit TRBD1. The DNA for the CDR3 is TGTGCCAGCAGCTTCGGGACAGACTTAGCAGAGACCCAGTACTTC. It specifies CASSFGTDLAETQYF.